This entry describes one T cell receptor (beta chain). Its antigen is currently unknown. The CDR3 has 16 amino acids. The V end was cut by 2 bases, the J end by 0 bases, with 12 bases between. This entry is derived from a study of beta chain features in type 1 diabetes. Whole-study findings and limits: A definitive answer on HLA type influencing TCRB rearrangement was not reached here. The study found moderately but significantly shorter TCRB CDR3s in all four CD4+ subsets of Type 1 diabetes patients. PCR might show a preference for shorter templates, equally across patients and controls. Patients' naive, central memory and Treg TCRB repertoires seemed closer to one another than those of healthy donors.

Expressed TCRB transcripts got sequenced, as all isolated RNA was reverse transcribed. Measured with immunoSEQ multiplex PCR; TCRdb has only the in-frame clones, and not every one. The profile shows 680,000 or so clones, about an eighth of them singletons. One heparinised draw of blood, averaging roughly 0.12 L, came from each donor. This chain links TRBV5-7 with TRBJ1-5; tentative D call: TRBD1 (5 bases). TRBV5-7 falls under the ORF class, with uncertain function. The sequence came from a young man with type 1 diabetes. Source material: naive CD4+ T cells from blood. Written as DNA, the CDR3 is TGTGCCAGCAGCTTTGTGGACAAAGATAGCAATCAGCCCCAGCATTTT. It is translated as CASSFVDKDSNQPQHF.